A single sample is the source of the 25 T cell receptor beta chains below, sequenced in a study of a mutant IDH1 vaccine in newly diagnosed glioma. The time point is: week 35, safety follow-up. With topical imiquimod, each dose of the vaccine consisted of 300 ug of mutant IDH1 20-mer peptide. Produced via immunoSEQ multiplex PCR; TCRdb's table is partial and in-frame only. Of nearly 55,000 clones listed, less than 90% are singletons. Their antigens are not known. The input for sequencing was PBMCs, taken from a glioma patient whose treatment included an IDH1 peptide vaccine. The receptor set was obtained from a young woman with glioma.

DNA for the CDR3: TGCGCCAGCAGCTTGGGGGCCTTAACCCCAGATGAAAAACTGTTTTTT. The encoded protein is CASSLGALTPDEKLFF. The chain is built from TRBV5-1 and TRBJ1-4, with unresolved D. Germline loops: CDR1 SGHRS, CDR2 YFSETQ. There are 16 residues in the CDR3. V was trimmed by 0 bases and J by 6 bases, leaving 15 bases between them.

This clone turned up a few times. The chain's CDR3 is CSARVETQYF. In nucleotides, the CDR3 is TGCAGTGCTAGAGTGGAGACCCAGTACTTC. The chain uses TRBV20-1 and TRBJ2-5, with D hard to call. Between the trimmed V and J ends, which lost 1 base and 5 bases, there was a span of 2 bases. Germline-derived CDR1 and CDR2 are DFQATT and SNEGSKA (reference sequence). The CDR3 consists of 10 residues.

This clone was recorded a few times. The chain recombines TRBV27 with TRBJ2-1, with 12 positions matching TRBD2. Germline lookup yields CDR1 MNHEY and CDR2 SMNVEV (reference sequence). The CDR3 consists of 16 residues. V lost 6 bases, J lost 4 bases, and 7 bases stayed unmatched. For the CDR3, the DNA is TGTGCCAGCAGCCGACCTAGCGGGAGGGCATACAATGAGCAGTTCTTC. It translates to CASSRPSGRAYNEQFF.

J is TRBJ2-1 and V is TRBV5-1, with a possible D match to TRBD2 (6 bases). CDR3 size: 17 residues. The V end was cut by 0 bases, the J end by 1 base, with 14 bases between. Germline V lookup: CDR1 SGHRS, CDR2 YFSETQ. Written as DNA, the CDR3 is TGCGCCAGCAGCTTGGATCGTGGGAGGACGTCCTACAATGAGCAGTTCTTC. Amino acids: CASSLDRGRTSYNEQFF.

The J gene is TRBJ1-1, the V gene TRBV5-4; TRBD1 might be the D (6 bases). In germline, CDR1 is SGHNT, CDR2 YYREEE (reference sequence). The CDR3 contains 13 residues. V gave up 5 bases and J gave up 7 bases, with 15 bases separating them. This chain's CDR3 is CASRAEDRHEAFF. The CDR3 DNA reads TGTGCCAGCAGGGCCGAAGACAGGCATGAAGCTTTCTTT.

CDR3 nucleotide sequence: TGTGCCAGCAGTTACGTGGTCAGCTCCTACGAGCAGTACTTC. This sequence encodes CASSYVVSSYEQYF. This chain joins TRBV6-5 and TRBJ2-7, with no clear D. The CDR3 consists of 14 residues. Germline loops: CDR1 MNHEY, CDR2 SVGAGI. The V end lost 2 bases, the J end lost 0 bases, and 8 bases lay between the germline ends.

The J gene is TRBJ2-7, the V gene TRBV27, with 7 bases that match TRBD2. The CDR3 totals 19 residues. Trimming took 7 bases from V and 3 from J; bases not matched to a gene: 24. Germline V lookup: CDR1 MNHEY, CDR2 SMNVEV (reference sequence). The CDR3 DNA follows: TGTGCCAGCACGCTACCTCGGACTGGGAGGGTGCCCCTCCACTACGAGCAGTACTTC. Protein product: CASTLPRTGRVPLHYEQYF.

This clone was counted once. The V call is TRBV5-1, the J call TRBJ2-1, with no clear D. CDR3 size: 13 residues. V gave up 5 bases and J gave up 0 bases, with 6 bases separating them. The V gene's germline CDR1 is SGHRS and CDR2 YFSETQ. CDR3 nucleotide sequence: TGCGCCAGCAGAGTCGTCTCCTACAATGAGCAGTTCTTC. Translated: CASRVVSYNEQFF.

The count of this clone is one. The chain joins TRBV27 to TRBJ1-4, with no clear D. Germline CDR1 is MNHEY and CDR2 is SMNVEV (reference sequence). The CDR3 runs to 11 residues. V shed 8 bases and J shed 0 bases, with 1 base lying between them. The CDR3 sequence is CASATNEKLFF. In DNA, the CDR3 is TGTGCCAGCGCAACTAATGAAAAACTGTTTTTT.

Turning to this clone: Other DNA sequences within the sample encode an identical CDR3. The chain employs TRBV4-3 and TRBJ2-7; D ambiguous. Per the germline V gene, CDR1 is LGHNA and CDR2 is YSLEER. CDR3 length equals 14 residues. V lost 0 bases, J lost 0 bases, and 6 bases lay in between. The CDR3 reads CASSQDWGSYEQYF. CDR3 sequence (DNA): TGCGCCAGCAGCCAAGATTGGGGCTCCTACGAGCAGTACTTC.

The V and J genes are TRBV20-1 and TRBJ2-7, with D possibly TRBD2 on 5 matching bases. The CDR3 contains 11 residues. Per the germline V gene, CDR1 is DFQATT and CDR2 is SNEGSKA (reference sequence). V was clipped by 4 bases and J by 5 bases, with 9 bases between them. CDR3: CSATQADEQYF. The CDR3 DNA sequence: TGCAGTGCTACACAAGCGGACGAGCAGTACTTC.

The chain is built from TRBV2 and TRBJ2-5; D is perhaps TRBD2 (6 bases). The CDR3 extends over 16 amino acids. CDR1 is SNHLY, CDR2 FYNNEI, per germline. The germline V and J ends were trimmed by 6 bases and 4 bases, with 21 bases remaining between them. The CDR3 nucleotides are TGTGCCAGCAGCGGCGTGGGGACGGGGGAAGGAGAGACCCAGTACTTC. This sequence encodes CASSGVGTGEGETQYF.

This rearrangement joins TRBV7-3 to TRBJ1-1, with a weak D call TRBD1 (5 bases). The CDR3 is 15 amino acids. CDR1 is SGHTA and CDR2 is FQGTGA in the germline V gene. The V end lost 5 bases, the J end lost 0 bases, and 13 bases lay between the germline ends. CDR3 coding DNA: TGTGCCAGCAGCCGCGCCCCAGGGCTGAACACTGAAGCTTTCTTT. It yields the protein CASSRAPGLNTEAFF.

The CDR3 here is CASSALFGQGNTDTQYF. In nucleotides, the CDR3 is TGTGCCAGCAGCGCGCTTTTTGGACAGGGAAACACAGATACGCAGTATTTT. This rearrangement joins TRBV6-4 to TRBJ2-3; 8 nucleotides line up with TRBD1. The junction had 13 bases not matched to a gene; V was cut back by 6 bases and J by 2 bases. Germline V CDR1 and CDR2: MRHNA, SNTAGT. This CDR3 is 17 amino acids long.

The chain employs TRBV14 and TRBJ2-7; TRBD2 agrees at 11 bases. The CDR3 length is 16 residues. V shed 2 bases and J 3 bases; nucleotides not matched to a gene: 6. Looked up from germline, CDR1 is SGHDN and CDR2 is FVKESK. The CDR3 nucleotides read TGTGCCAGCAGCCAAAGCCCGGGACTAGCGGTCTACGAGCAGTACTTC. Encoded protein: CASSQSPGLAVYEQYF.

This clone was seen a few times. The V and J genes are TRBV9 and TRBJ2-2; 8 bases line up with TRBD1. The CDR3 consists of 16 residues. V dropped 4 bases and J dropped 4; count of bases not matched to a gene: 9. Germline V lookup: CDR1 SGDLS, CDR2 YYNGEE. The CDR3: CASSLRTGSTTGELFF. In DNA, the CDR3 is TGTGCCAGCAGCCTCCGGACAGGGTCGACCACCGGGGAGCTGTTTTTT.

This clone was seen more than once but under ten times. This chain links TRBV5-5 with TRBJ1-4; TRBD1 matches 8 bases. Germline V gives CDR1 SGHKS, CDR2 YYEKEE (reference sequence). This CDR3 contains 15 residues. The trim removed 0 bases at V and 5 bases at J, leaving 3 bases unmatched. The CDR3 region is CASSLGTGPNEKLFF. CDR3 in DNA: TGTGCCAGCAGCTTGGGGACAGGGCCGAATGAAAAACTGTTTTTT.

This clone was detected a few times. This rearrangement joins TRBV18 to TRBJ1-5, with D hard to call. Germline loops: CDR1 KGHSH, CDR2 LQKENI. CDR3 length: 17 residues. V lost 4 bases and J 2 bases, leaving 18 bases between the germline ends. This chain's CDR3 is CASSLPWSDGGNQPQHF. The CDR3 DNA follows: TGTGCCAGCTCACTCCCTTGGTCCGACGGAGGCAATCAGCCCCAGCATTTT.

This clone was counted between two and nine times. V and J are TRBV7-8 and TRBJ2-6; D remains ambiguous. Germline V CDR1 and CDR2: SGHVS, FQNEAQ. V was cut by 7 bases and J by 0 bases, with 19 bases left in between. The CDR3 consists of 18 residues. CDR3 residues: CASTTGWELLSGANVLTF. The CDR3 DNA reads as TGTGCCAGCACTACCGGCTGGGAACTCCTCTCTGGGGCCAACGTCCTGACTTTC.

The chain is built from TRBV6-1 and TRBJ2-7, with D perhaps matching TRBD2 (5 bases). CDR3 length: 15 residues. Germline V gene lookup returns CDR1 MNHNS and CDR2 SASEGT. The V end lost 4 bases, the J end lost 2 bases, and 15 bases lay between the germline ends. The CDR3 bases are TGTGCCAGCAGTGGATCGCGGGTTCTTCCCTACGAGCAGTACTTC. Residues: CASSGSRVLPYEQYF.

The chain has TRBV7-8 and TRBJ2-7; perhaps D is TRBD1 or TRBD2 (5 bases each). The germline gives CDR1 SGHVS, CDR2 FQNEAQ. Between the trimmed V and J ends, which lost 5 bases and 4 bases, there was a span of 18 bases. The CDR3 runs to 15 residues. In DNA, the CDR3 is TGTGCCAGCAGCCTTCCCAAGGGGAGTAGGTACGAGCAGTACTTC. This codes for CASSLPKGSRYEQYF.

The table lists this clone with a count of one. The chain recombines TRBV9 with TRBJ1-2; D is unresolved. Germline V lookup: CDR1 SGDLS, CDR2 YYNGEE. V was cut by 3 bases and J by 8 bases, with 17 bases left in between. This CDR3 spans 14 amino acids. CDR3 nucleotide sequence: TGTGCCAGCAGCGCCTCCTTTACCGGTCACGGCTACACCTTC. This sequence encodes CASSASFTGHGYTF.

The rearrangement links TRBV7-9 to TRBJ2-3; TRBD2 matches 14 bases. The CDR3 is 16 residues long. V shed 3 bases and J 3 bases; nucleotides not matched to a gene: 2. Germline CDR1 and CDR2: SEHNR and FQNEAQ (reference sequence). CDR3 loop: CASSLGLAGATDTQYF. Here the CDR3 DNA reads TGTGCCAGCAGCTTGGGACTAGCGGGGGCGACAGATACGCAGTATTTT.

The rearrangement joins TRBV4-3 to TRBJ1-2; tentatively, D is TRBD1 (6 bases). This CDR3 has 15 amino acids. Germline loops: CDR1 LGHNA, CDR2 YSLEER. V lost 0 bases to trimming and J lost 2 bases, with 10 bases between them. CDR3 residues: CASSQDAGENYGYTF. In nucleotides, the CDR3 is TGCGCCAGCAGCCAAGATGCAGGGGAGAACTATGGCTACACCTTC.

The rearrangement joins TRBV6-6 to TRBJ1-5; the match to TRBD1 covers 8 bases. This CDR3 region has 16 residues. The V gene's germline CDR1 is MNHNY and CDR2 SVGAGI (reference sequence). V lost 4 bases, J lost 6 bases, and 11 bases stayed unmatched. CDR3 DNA sequence: TGTGCCAGCAGTTCCCAGGGGGCGCGGGGGTTTCAGCCCCAGCATTTT. Translating gives CASSSQGARGFQPQHF.